This note documents a single T cell receptor beta chain sequence. This sample stems from a study of T cell changes during pregnancy in multiple sclerosis. Data came from immunoSEQ multiplex PCR; TCRdb stores just in-frame clones and leaves some out. The data hold some 80,000 clones, with more than 70% observed a single time. This TCR was sampled from a female donor in good health, enrolled as a control in a pregnancy study. Sequenced material: peripheral blood, taken in the first trimester of pregnancy.

The CDR3 DNA reads as TGTGCCAGCAGCCCCCCTGGGGGGGAAAGAACAGATACGCAGTATTTT. This gives the protein CASSPPGGERTDTQYF. The chain is built from TRBV4-2 and TRBJ2-3; 7 nucleotides align to TRBD2. Trimming at V came to 4 bases and at J to 3 bases, leaving 10 bases not matched to a gene. Germline assignment: CDR1 LGHNA and CDR2 YNFKEQ. This CDR3 has 16 residues.